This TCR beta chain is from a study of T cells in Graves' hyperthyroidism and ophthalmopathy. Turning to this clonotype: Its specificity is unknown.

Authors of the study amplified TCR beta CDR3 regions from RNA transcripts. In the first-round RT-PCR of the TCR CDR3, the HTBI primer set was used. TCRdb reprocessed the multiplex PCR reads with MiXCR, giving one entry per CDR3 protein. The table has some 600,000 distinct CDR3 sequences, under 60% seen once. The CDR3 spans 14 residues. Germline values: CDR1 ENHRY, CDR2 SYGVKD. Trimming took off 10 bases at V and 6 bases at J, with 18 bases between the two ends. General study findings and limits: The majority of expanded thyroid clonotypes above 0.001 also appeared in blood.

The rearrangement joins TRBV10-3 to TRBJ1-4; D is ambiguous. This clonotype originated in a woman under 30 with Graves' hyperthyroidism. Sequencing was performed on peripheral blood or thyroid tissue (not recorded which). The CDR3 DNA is TGTGCCAGCAGGAAATGGGGTGGGGATGAAAAACTGTTTTTT. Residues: CASRKWGGDEKLFF.